These 6 T cell receptor beta chains were sequenced from one sample in a study of shared clonotypes between healthy human individuals. Sequencing was performed with immunoSEQ multiplex PCR; in TCRdb, only in-frame clones are kept and a portion is missing. The table records around 2.3 million clones, 90% to 97% of them present only once. Sequenced input: naive CD4+ T cells sorted from blood. Subset meaning: CD45RA+ positively selected. These receptors were taken from a man aged 18 to 29 in good health.

J is TRBJ1-6 and V is TRBV4-3, with D unclear. CDR1 and CDR2 (germline): LGHNA, YSLEER. V lost 3 bases and J lost 14, with 8 bases in between. CDR3 length: 11 amino acids. CDR3 in amino acids: CASSQPVTLHF. In nucleotides, the CDR3 is TGCGCCAGCAGCCAGCCGGTGACCCTCCACTTT.

The V gene is TRBV4-1, the J gene TRBJ2-5, with TRBD2 identical over 11 bases. Germline trimming cut 1 base from V and 5 bases from J; bases unmatched to any gene: 3. CDR1 and CDR2 from the germline V gene are MGHRA and YSYEKL. The CDR3 is 15 amino acids. CDR3 protein: CASSQGLAGFETQYF. The CDR3 DNA reads TGCGCCAGCAGCCAAGGACTAGCGGGGTTCGAGACCCAGTACTTC.

The chain combines TRBV2 with TRBJ2-2; unclear D gene. The CDR3 has 12 residues. Between the trimmed V and J ends, which lost 4 bases and 6 bases, there was a span of 6 bases. Germline V gives CDR1 SNHLY, CDR2 FYNNEI. CDR3 in amino acids: CASSVSPGELFF. For the CDR3, the DNA is TGTGCCAGCAGTGTGTCTCCCGGGGAGCTGTTTTTT.

As concerns this clone: Different DNA sequences within this sample yield the same CDR3. The chain joins TRBV6-5 to TRBJ2-7, with 11 positions matching TRBD2. From germline, CDR1 is MNHEY and CDR2 SVGAGI. V shed 6 bases, J shed 3 bases, and the junction held 4 bases outside the gene matches. The CDR3 covers 14 residues. CDR3 sequence (DNA): TGTGCCAGCAGCCGGCTAGCGGGGGGCTACGAGCAGTACTTC. It translates to CASSRLAGGYEQYF.

The chain carries TRBV18 and TRBJ1-2; D ambiguous. This CDR3 contains 13 residues. Germline lookup yields CDR1 KGHSH and CDR2 LQKENI. V was clipped by 3 bases and J by 4 bases, with 9 bases between them. The CDR3 DNA reads as TGTGCCAGCTCACCGGATACGAGCTATGGCTACACCTTC. Amino acid sequence: CASSPDTSYGYTF.

This chain uses TRBV5-1 with TRBJ2-3; 10 bases agree with TRBD1. Germline CDR1 and CDR2: SGHRS and YFSETQ. The CDR3 contains 14 residues. The J segment lost 8 bases and the V segment lost 0 bases, leaving 3 bases of the junction unmatched. The CDR3 bases are TGCGCCAGCAGCTTGGGACAGGGGGCCGGTACGCAGTATTTT. Its protein is CASSLGQGAGTQYF.